This entry lists 5 T cell receptor beta chains sequenced from one sample in a study of T cell responses to AZD1222 COVID-19 vaccine. Generated by immunoSEQ multiplex PCR, the TCRdb table keeps only in-frame clones and is missing some. The top ten clones hold more than 7% of a sample with about 200,000 clones, around 88% of them seen once. The sample was peripheral blood, taken on day 0 of AZD1222 vaccination. Receptors originate from an adult in good health.

DNA of the CDR3: TGTGCCAGCAGCTTAGGGCTACTAGCGGGGTTCTCAGATACGCAGTATTTT. The encoded protein is CASSLGLLAGFSDTQYF. The chain joins TRBV7-2 to TRBJ2-3; 10 nucleotides line up with TRBD2. V gave up 1 base and J gave up 4 bases; unmatched junction bases: 8. Germline CDR1 SGHTA, CDR2 FQGNSA. The CDR3 covers 17 residues. The variable domain in full, with the rest retrieved from reference TRBV7-2 and TRBJ2-3, is GAGVSQSPSNKVTEKGKDVELRCDPISGHTALYWYRQSLGQGLEFLIYFQGNSAPDKSGLPSDRFSAERTGGSVSTLTIQRTQQEDSAVYLCASSLGLLAGFSDTQYFGPGTRLTVL.

This clone is a singleton in its sample. V gene TRBV30 combines with J gene TRBJ2-7; 7 bases are shared with TRBD1. This CDR3 comprises 14 residues. The germline V gene encodes CDR1 GTSNPN and CDR2 SVGIG (reference sequence). Trimming took 5 bases from V and 0 from J; bases not matched to a gene: 7. The CDR3 nucleotides are TGTGCCTGGGCCGGGACAGAGAGCTCCTACGAGCAGTACTTC. It specifies CAWAGTESSYEQYF.

The rearrangement joins TRBV4-2 to TRBJ1-1; D not certain. V was shortened by 1 base and J by 8 bases, with 20 bases between the two germline ends. This CDR3 is built from 16 residues. Germline lookup yields CDR1 LGHNA and CDR2 YNFKEQ. CDR3 sequence reads: CASSQGPLGSTAEAFF. CDR3 in DNA: TGTGCCAGCAGCCAAGGTCCCTTGGGTTCCACCGCCGAAGCTTTCTTT.

The genes are TRBV5-1 and TRBJ2-7, with a possible D match to TRBD2 (5 bases). Germline CDR1 SGHRS, CDR2 YFSETQ. Trimming removed 5 bases at V and 5 bases at J, with 14 bases between. The CDR3 runs to 13 residues. The CDR3 nucleotides read TGCGCCAGCAGTAAGGGAGCCGCGAACGAGCAGTACTTC. This translates into CASSKGAANEQYF.

This clone was seen a handful of times. The gene calls are TRBV4-1 and TRBJ2-5; 10 bases are a match to TRBD2. CDR3 size: 17 residues. V lost 0 bases to trimming and J lost 3 bases; unmatched junction nucleotides: 7. Germline CDR1 reads MGHRA; CDR2 reads YSYEKL. Here the CDR3 DNA reads TGCGCCAGCAGCCAAGAAGGGCTAGCGGGGGCCAAAGAGACCCAGTACTTC. It yields the protein CASSQEGLAGAKETQYF.